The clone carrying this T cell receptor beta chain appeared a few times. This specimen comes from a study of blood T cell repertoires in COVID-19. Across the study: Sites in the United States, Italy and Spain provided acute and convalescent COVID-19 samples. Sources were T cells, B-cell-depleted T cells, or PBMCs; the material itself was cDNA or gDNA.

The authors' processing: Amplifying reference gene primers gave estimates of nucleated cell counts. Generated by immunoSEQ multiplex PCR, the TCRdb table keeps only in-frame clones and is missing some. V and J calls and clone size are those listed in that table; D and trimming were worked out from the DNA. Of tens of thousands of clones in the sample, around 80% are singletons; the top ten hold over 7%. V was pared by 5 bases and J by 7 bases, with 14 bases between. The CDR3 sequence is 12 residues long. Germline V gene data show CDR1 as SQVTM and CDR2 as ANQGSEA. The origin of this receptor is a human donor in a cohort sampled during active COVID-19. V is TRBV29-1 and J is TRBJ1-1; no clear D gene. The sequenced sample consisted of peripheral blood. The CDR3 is CSVPDGRGEAFF. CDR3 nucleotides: TGCAGCGTTCCCGATGGTCGGGGTGAAGCTTTCTTT.